Detailed here is one T cell receptor beta chain. Its antigen is still unknown. Only in-frame clones appear in the TCRdb table, and some are missing; sequencing was by immunoSEQ multiplex PCR. The sample yields more than 150,000 clones, about 89% seen once. This sample stems from a study of T cell responses to AZD1222 COVID-19 vaccine. Study-level points and caveats: Recipients of AZD1222 seropositive at baseline numbered only 6 or 7. No repertoire was sampled before or during the peak T cell response, only after it. The donors showed a predominance of white British ancestry and of females, with possible underestimation of clonal diversity.

The CDR3 runs to 13 residues. Germline lookup yields CDR1 SGHTA and CDR2 FQGNSA. Between the trimmed V and J ends, which lost 4 bases and 4 bases, there was a span of 10 bases. The sequence came from an adult who received the AZD1222 COVID-19 vaccine. The chain has TRBV7-2 and TRBJ1-1; no clear D. The sequencing used peripheral blood, collected 28 days after the second AZD1222 dose. The CDR3, as DNA: TGTGCCAGCAGCTCGTTGGTAGGCACTGAAGCTTTCTTT. Residues: CASSSLVGTEAFF.